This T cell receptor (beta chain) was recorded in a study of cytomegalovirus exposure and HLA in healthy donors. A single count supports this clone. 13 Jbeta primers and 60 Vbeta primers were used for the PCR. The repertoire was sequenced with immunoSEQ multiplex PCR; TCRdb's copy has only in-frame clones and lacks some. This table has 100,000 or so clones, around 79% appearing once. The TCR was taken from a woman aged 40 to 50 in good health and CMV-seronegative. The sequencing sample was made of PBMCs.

DNA for the CDR3: TGTGCCAGCAGTTCGCTCTCACAAAGTGATGTGTTCTTC. Translated, it gives CASSSLSQSDVFF. The V gene is TRBV11-3, the J gene TRBJ2-1; D unclear. This CDR3 region has 13 residues. Between the trimmed V and J ends, which lost 6 bases and 15 bases, there was a span of 21 bases. Germline V gene sequence: CDR1 SGHNT, CDR2 YENEEA.